The sequence of this T cell receptor beta chain was determined in a study of Tregs in tolerant kidney transplant recipients. CFSE-labeled recipient PBMCs were cultured more than 5 days with irradiated graft donor PBMCs, then FACS-sorted. Produced via immunoSEQ multiplex PCR; TCRdb's table is partial and in-frame only. Here the sample spans some 15,000 clones, nearly 55% being singletons. The trim removed 2 bases at V and 5 bases at J, leaving 2 bases unmatched. Germline lookup yields CDR1 MGHRA and CDR2 YSYEKL. The CDR3 runs to 15 residues. Study-level results: Validation in larger populations is needed because few patients were studied.

This clone was picked up a small number of times. The antigen is undetermined. The sample in question was CD4+ T cells from blood cultured with allogeneic cells, obtained before the transplant. The genes are TRBV4-1 and TRBJ1-4; TRBD1 matches at 10 bases. This TCR came from a human patient who received a combined kidney and bone marrow transplant. The CDR3 DNA is TGCGCCAGCAGCCAACCGGGACAGGGGAATGAAAAACTGTTTTTT. This encodes CASSQPGQGNEKLFF.